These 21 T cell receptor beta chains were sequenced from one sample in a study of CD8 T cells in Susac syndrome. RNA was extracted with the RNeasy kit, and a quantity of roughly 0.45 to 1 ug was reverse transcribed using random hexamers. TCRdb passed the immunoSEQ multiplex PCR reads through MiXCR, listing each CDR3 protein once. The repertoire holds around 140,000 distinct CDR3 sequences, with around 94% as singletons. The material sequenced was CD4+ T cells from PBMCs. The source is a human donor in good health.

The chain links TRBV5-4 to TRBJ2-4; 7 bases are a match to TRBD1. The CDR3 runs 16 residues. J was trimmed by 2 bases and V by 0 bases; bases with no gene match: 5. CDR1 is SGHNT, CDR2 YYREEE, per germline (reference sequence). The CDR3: CASSLGRDRPKNIQYF. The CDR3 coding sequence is TGTGCCAGCAGCTTGGGCCGGGACAGACCCAAAAACATTCAGTACTTC.

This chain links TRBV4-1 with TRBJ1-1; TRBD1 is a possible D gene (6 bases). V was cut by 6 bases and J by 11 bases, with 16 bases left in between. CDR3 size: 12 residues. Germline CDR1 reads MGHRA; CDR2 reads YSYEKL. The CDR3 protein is CASSQTGGRAFF. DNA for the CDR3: TGCGCCAGCAGTCAGACGGGGGGCCGGGCTTTCTTT.

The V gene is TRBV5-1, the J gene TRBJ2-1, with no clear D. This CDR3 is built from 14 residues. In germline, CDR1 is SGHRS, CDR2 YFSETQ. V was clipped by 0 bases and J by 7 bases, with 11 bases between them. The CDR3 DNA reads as TGCGCCAGCAGCTTGGAATTGGCAAGTAATGAGCAGTTCTTC. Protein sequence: CASSLELASNEQFF.

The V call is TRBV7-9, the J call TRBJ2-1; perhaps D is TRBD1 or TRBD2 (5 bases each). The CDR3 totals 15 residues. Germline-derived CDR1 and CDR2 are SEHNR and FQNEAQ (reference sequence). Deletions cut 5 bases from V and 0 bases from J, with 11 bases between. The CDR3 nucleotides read TGTGCCAGCAGCCGGGACCTAAGCTCCTACAATGAGCAGTTCTTC. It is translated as CASSRDLSSYNEQFF.

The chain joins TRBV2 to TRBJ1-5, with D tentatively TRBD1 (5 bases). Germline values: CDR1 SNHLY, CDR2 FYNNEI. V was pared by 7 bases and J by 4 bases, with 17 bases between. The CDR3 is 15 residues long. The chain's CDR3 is CASTPYSGGNQPQHF. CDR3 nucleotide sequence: TGTGCCAGCACCCCCTATTCGGGGGGAAATCAGCCCCAGCATTTT.

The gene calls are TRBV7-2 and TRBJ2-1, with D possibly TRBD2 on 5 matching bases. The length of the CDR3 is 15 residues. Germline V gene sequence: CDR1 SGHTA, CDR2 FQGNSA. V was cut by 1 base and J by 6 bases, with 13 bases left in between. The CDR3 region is CASSLEGIAPNEQFF. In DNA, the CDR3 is TGTGCCAGCAGCTTAGAGGGTATAGCGCCCAATGAGCAGTTCTTC.

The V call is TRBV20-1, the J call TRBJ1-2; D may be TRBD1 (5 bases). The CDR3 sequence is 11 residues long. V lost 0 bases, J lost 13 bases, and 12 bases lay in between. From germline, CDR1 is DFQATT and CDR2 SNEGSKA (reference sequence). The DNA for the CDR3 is TGCAGTGCTAGAGAGGGGGTTCGGGGCACCTTC. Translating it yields CSAREGVRGTF.

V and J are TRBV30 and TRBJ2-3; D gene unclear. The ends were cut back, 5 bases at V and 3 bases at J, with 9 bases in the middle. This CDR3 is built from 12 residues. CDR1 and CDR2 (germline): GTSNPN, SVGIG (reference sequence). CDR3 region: CAWELGTDTQYF. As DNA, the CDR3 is TGTGCCTGGGAGCTGGGTACAGATACGCAGTATTTT. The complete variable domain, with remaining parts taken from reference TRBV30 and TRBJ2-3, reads SQTIHQWPATLVQPVGSPLSLECTVEGTSNPNLYWYRQAAGRGLQLLFYSVGIGQISSEVPQNLSASRPQDRQFILSSKKLLLSDSGFYLCAWELGTDTQYFGPGTRLTVL.

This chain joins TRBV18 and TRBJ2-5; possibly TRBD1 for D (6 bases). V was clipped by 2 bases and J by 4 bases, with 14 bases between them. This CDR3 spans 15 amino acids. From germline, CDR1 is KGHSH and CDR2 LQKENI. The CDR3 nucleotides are TGTGCCAGCTCACCAGGGCCAGGGGCTCCAGAGACCCAGTACTTC. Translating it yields CASSPGPGAPETQYF.

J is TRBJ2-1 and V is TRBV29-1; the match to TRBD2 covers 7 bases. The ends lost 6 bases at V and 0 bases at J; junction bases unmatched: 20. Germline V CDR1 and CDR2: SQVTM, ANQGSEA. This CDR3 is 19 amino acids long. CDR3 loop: CSVHSAGVLAVSSYNEQFF. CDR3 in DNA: TGCAGCGTCCACTCGGCGGGTGTTCTAGCGGTAAGCTCCTACAATGAGCAGTTCTTC.

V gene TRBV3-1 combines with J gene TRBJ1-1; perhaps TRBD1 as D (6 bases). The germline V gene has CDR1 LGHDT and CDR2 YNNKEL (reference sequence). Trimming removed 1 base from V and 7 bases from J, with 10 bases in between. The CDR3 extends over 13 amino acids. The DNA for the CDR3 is TGTGCCAGCAGCCAAGCAGGGGCCGGTGAAGCTTTCTTT. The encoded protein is CASSQAGAGEAFF.

The CDR3 nucleotides read TGTGCCAGCAGCTTGATGCAGGGGCGCGAGCAGTACTTC. Protein sequence: CASSLMQGREQYF. The chain recombines TRBV5-6 with TRBJ2-7, with a weak D call TRBD1 (6 bases). CDR3 length equals 13 residues. CDR1 is SGHDT, CDR2 YYEEEE, per germline. Deletions cut 1 base from V and 6 bases from J, with 11 bases between.

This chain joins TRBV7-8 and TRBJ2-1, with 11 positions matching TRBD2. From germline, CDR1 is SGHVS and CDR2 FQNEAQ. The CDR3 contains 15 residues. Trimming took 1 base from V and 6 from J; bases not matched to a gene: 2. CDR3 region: CASSLGLAGGNEQFF. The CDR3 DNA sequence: TGTGCCAGCAGCTTAGGTCTAGCGGGAGGCAATGAGCAGTTCTTC.

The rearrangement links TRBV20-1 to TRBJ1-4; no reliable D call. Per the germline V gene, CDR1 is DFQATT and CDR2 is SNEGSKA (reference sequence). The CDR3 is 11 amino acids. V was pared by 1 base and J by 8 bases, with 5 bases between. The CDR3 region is CSARGVEKLFF. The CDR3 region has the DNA TGCAGTGCTAGAGGGGTGGAAAAACTGTTTTTT.

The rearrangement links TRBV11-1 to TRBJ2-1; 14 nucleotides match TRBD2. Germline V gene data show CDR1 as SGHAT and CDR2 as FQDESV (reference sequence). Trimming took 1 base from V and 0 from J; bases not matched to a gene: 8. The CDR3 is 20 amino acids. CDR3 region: CASSLGLAGGEPSSYNEQFF. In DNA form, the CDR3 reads TGTGCCAGCAGCTTAGGACTAGCGGGAGGGGAACCCAGCTCCTACAATGAGCAGTTCTTC.

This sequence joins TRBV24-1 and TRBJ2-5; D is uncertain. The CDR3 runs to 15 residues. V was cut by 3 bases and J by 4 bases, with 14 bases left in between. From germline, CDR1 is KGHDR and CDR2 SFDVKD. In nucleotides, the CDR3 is TGTGCCACCAGTGATCCTCTAGGCTCAGCAGAGACCCAGTACTTC. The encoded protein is CATSDPLGSAETQYF.

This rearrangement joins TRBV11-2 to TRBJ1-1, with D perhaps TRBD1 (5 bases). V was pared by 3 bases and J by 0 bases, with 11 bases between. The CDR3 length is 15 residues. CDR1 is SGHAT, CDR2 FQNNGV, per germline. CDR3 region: CASSLSTGMNTEAFF. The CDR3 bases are TGTGCCAGCAGCTTGAGCACAGGCATGAACACTGAAGCTTTCTTT.

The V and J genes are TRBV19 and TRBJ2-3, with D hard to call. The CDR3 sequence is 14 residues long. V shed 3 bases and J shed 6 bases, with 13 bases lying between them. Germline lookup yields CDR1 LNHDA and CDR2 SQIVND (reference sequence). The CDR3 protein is CASSIPIGWDTQYF. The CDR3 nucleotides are TGTGCCAGTAGTATCCCCATAGGGTGGGATACGCAGTATTTT.

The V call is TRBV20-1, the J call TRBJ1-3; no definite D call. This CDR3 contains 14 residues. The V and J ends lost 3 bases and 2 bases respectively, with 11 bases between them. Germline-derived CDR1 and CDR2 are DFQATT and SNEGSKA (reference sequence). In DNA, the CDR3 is TGCAGTGCTAGGGACCAGAGACCTGGAAACACCATATATTTT. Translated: CSARDQRPGNTIYF.

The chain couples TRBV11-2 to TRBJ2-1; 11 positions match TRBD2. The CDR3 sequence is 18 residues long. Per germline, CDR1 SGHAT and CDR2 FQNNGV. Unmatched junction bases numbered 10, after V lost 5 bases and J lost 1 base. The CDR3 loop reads CASSPGTSGVKSYNEQFF. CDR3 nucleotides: TGTGCCAGCAGCCCCGGGACTAGCGGAGTCAAATCCTACAATGAGCAGTTCTTC.

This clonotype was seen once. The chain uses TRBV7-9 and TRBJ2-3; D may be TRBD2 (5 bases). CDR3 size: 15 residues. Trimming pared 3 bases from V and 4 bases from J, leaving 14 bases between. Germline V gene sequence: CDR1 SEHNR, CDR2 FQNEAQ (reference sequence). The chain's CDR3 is CASSLGLSGADTQYF. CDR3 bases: TGTGCCAGCAGCTTGGGTCTAAGCGGAGCAGATACGCAGTATTTT.